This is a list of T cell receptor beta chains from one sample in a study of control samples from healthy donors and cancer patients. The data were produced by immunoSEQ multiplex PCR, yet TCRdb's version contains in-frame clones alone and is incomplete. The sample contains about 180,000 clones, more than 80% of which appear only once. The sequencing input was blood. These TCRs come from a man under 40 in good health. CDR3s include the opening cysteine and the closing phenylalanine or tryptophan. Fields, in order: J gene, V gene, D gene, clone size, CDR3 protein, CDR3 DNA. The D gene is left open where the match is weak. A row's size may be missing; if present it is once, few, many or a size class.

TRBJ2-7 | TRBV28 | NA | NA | CASFLQGSYEQYF | TGTGCCAGCTTCCTCCAGGGCTCCTACGAGCAGTACTTC
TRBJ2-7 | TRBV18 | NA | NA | CASSPQLGPSSYEQYF | TGTGCCAGCTCACCCCAATTAGGACCAAGCTCCTACGAGCAGTACTTC
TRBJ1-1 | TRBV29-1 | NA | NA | CSAGGEGTEAFF | TGCAGCGCTGGGGGGGAGGGTACTGAAGCTTTCTTT
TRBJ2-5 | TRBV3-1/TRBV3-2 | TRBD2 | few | CASSQLTSYETQYF | TGTGCCAGCAGCCAACTGACTAGCTATGAGACCCAGTACTTC
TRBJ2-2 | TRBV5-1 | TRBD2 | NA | CASSSLTSGYTGELFF | TGCGCCAGCAGCTCCCTGACTAGCGGTTACACCGGGGAGCTGTTTTTT
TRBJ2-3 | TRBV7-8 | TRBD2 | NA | CASRRLGLAGGTDTQYF | TGTGCCAGCAGACGCCTCGGACTAGCGGGGGGCACAGATACGCAGTATTTT
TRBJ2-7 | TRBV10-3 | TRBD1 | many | CAIDSGTGPPNEQYF | TGTGCCATCGACTCCGGGACAGGGCCGCCCAACGAGCAGTACTTC
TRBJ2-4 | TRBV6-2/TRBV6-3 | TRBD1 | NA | CASSGQGRYIQYF | TGTGCCAGCAGTGGACAGGGTAGATACATTCAGTACTTC
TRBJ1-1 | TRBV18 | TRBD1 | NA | CASSPWGTGLSNEAFF | TGTGCCAGCTCACCATGGGGGACAGGGCTATCTAATGAAGCTTTCTTT
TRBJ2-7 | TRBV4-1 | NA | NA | CASSQDPNRVGSYEQYF | TGCGCCAGCAGCCAAGACCCAAACAGGGTAGGATCCTACGAGCAGTACTTC
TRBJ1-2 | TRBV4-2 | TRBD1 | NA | CASSQTGDEGYTF | TGTGCCAGCAGCCAGACAGGGGACGAAGGCTACACCTTC
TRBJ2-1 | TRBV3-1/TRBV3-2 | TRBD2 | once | CASSQSSGGKQFF | TGTGCCAGCAGCCAGTCTAGCGGGGGGAAGCAGTTCTTC
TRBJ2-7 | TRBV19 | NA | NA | CASSIIGELGEQYF | TGTGCCAGTAGTATTATCGGGGAATTAGGCGAGCAGTACTTC
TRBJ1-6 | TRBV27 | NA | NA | CASSTHRDNSPLHF | TGTGCCAGCAGTACCCACAGGGATAATTCACCCCTCCACTTT
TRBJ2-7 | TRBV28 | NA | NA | CASSLRGNEQYF | TGTGCCAGCAGTTTACGGGGGAACGAGCAGTACTTC
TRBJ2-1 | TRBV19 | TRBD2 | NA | CASSSGLLAGLNEQFF | TGTGCCAGTAGTTCCGGGTTACTAGCGGGATTGAATGAGCAGTTCTTC
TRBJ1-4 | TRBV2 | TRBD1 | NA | CASSDDRGLPEKLFF | TGTGCCAGCAGTGATGACAGGGGGCTTCCTGAAAAACTGTTTTTT
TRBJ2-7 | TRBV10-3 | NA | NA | CAITEDSFSYEQYF | TGTGCCATCACCGAGGACAGCTTCTCCTACGAGCAGTACTTC
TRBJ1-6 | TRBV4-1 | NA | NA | CASSQDGPWGNSPLHF | TGCGCCAGCAGCCAAGACGGGCCGTGGGGAAATTCACCCCTCCACTTT
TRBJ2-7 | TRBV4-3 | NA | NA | CASSQEHSYEQYF | TGCGCCAGCAGCCAAGAACACTCCTACGAGCAGTACTTC
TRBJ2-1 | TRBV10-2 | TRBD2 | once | CASRTGGPGEQFF | TGCGCCAGCAGGACGGGGGGGCCAGGGGAGCAGTTCTTC
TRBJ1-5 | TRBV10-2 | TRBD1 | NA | CASSEEGAGNQPQHF | TGCGCCAGCAGTGAAGAGGGGGCAGGCAATCAGCCCCAGCATTTT
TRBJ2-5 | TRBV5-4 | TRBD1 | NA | CASSTDRGETQYF | TGTGCCAGCAGTACGGACAGGGGAGAGACCCAGTACTTC
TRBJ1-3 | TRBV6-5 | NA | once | CASRQGSGNTIYF | TGTGCCAGCAGACAGGGTTCTGGAAACACCATATATTTT
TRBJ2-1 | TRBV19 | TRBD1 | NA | CASNSLQGTGVHEQFF | TGTGCCAGTAACTCACTCCAGGGGACAGGGGTTCATGAGCAGTTCTTC
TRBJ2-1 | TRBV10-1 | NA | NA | CASSPTGVREQFF | TGCGCCAGCAGTCCAACAGGAGTACGGGAGCAGTTCTTC
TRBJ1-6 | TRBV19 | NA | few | CASSGGGVGHSPLHF | TGTGCCAGTAGTGGAGGGGGAGTGGGTCATTCACCCCTCCACTTT
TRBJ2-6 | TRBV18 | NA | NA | CASSPNQGNSGANVLTF | TGTGCCAGCTCACCGAACCAGGGGAACTCTGGGGCCAACGTCCTGACTTTC
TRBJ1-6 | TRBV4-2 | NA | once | CASSQEAQGGSPLHF | TGTGCCAGCAGCCAAGAGGCGCAGGGCGGGTCACCCCTCCACTTT
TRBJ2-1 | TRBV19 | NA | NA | CASSPSYNEQFF | TGTGCCAGTAGTCCCTCCTACAATGAGCAGTTCTTC
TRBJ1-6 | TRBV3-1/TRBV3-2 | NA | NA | CASSPPTHNSPLHF | TGTGCCAGCAGCCCTCCGACCCATAATTCACCCCTCCACTTT
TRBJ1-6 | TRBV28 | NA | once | CASSVGYRISPLHF | TGTGCCAGCTCCGTTGGGTACAGGATTTCACCCCTCCACTTT
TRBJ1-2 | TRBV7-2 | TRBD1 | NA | CASSFSSGGDYGYTF | TGTGCCAGCAGCTTTTCATCAGGGGGCGACTATGGCTACACCTTC
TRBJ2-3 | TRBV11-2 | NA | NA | CASSLTVSDTQYF | TGTGCCAGCAGCTTGACAGTTTCAGATACGCAGTATTTT
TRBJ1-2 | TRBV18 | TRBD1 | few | CASHKSQGALYGYTF | TGTGCCAGTCACAAGTCACAGGGGGCTCTCTATGGCTACACCTTC
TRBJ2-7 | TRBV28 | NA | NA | CASNRGPYEQYF | TGTGCCAGCAATAGGGGTCCCTACGAGCAGTACTTC
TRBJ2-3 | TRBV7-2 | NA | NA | CASSLGGALTDTQYF | TGTGCCAGCAGCTTAGGCGGGGCACTCACAGATACGCAGTATTTT
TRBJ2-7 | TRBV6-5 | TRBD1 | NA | CASSKGQGVREQYF | TGTGCCAGCAGTAAGGGACAGGGCGTTCGCGAGCAGTACTTC
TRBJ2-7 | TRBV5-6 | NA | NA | CASSLALWTVSYEQYF | TGTGCCAGCAGCTTGGCGCTGTGGACAGTATCCTACGAGCAGTACTTC
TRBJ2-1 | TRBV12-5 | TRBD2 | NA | CASGLVVSGGAGEQFF | TGTGCTAGTGGTTTGGTGGTTAGCGGGGGGGCAGGTGAGCAGTTCTTC
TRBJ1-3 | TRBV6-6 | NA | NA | CASRETAAPADTIYF | TGTGCCAGCAGGGAGACAGCCGCCCCTGCGGACACCATATATTTT
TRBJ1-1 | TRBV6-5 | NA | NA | CASRRGNTEAFF | TGTGCCAGCAGGCGGGGCAACACTGAAGCTTTCTTT
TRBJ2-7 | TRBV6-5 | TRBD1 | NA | CASSTKGGANYEQYF | TGTGCCAGCAGTACAAAAGGGGGCGCAAATTACGAGCAGTACTTC
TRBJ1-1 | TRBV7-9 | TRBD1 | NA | CASSPRQGVGTEAFF | TGTGCCAGCAGCCCACGACAGGGGGTGGGCACTGAAGCTTTCTTT
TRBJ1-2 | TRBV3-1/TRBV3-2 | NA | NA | CASSQWGGVEVNYGYTF | TGTGCCAGCAGCCAATGGGGGGGGGTTGAGGTAAACTATGGCTACACCTTC
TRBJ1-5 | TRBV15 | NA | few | CATSRGVRDNQPQHF | TGTGCCACCAGCAGAGGTGTAAGGGACAATCAGCCCCAGCATTTT
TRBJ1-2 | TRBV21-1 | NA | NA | CASTPPRYTF | TGTGCCAGCACCCCCCCCCGCTACACCTTC
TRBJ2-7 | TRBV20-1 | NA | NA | CSASARGFSSYEQYF | TGCAGTGCTAGTGCCAGGGGCTTTAGCTCCTACGAGCAGTACTTC
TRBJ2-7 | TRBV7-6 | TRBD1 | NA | CASSRSGTGSEQYF | TGTGCCAGCAGCCGATCCGGGACAGGGAGCGAGCAGTACTTC
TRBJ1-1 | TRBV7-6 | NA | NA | CASSLVADSNTEAFF | TGTGCCAGCAGCTTAGTAGCCGACAGCAACACTGAAGCTTTCTTT
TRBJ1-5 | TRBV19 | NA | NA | CASSIARAYNQPQHF | TGTGCCAGTAGTATAGCCAGGGCTTACAATCAGCCCCAGCATTTT